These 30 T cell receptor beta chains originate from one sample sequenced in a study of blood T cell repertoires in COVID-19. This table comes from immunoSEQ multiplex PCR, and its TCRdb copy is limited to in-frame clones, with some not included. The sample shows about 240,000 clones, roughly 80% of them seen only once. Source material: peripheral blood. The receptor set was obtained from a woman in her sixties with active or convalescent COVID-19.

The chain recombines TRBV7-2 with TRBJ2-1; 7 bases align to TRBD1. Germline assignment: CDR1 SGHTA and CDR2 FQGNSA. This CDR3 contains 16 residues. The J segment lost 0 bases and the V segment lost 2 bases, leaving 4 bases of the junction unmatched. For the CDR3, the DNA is TGTGCCAGCAGCTTAATAGGGGGCAGCTCCTACAATGAGCAGTTCTTC. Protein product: CASSLIGGSSYNEQFF. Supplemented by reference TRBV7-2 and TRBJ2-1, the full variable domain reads GAGVSQSPSNKVTEKGKDVELRCDPISGHTALYWYRQSLGQGLEFLIYFQGNSAPDKSGLPSDRFSAERTGGSVSTLTIQRTQQEDSAVYLCASSLIGGSSYNEQFFGPGTRLTVL.

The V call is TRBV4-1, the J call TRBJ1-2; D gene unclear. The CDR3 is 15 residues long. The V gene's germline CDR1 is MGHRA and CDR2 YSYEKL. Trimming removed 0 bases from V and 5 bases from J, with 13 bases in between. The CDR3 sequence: CASSQDAGSGYGYTF. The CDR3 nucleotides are TGCGCCAGCAGCCAAGATGCGGGTTCCGGATATGGCTACACCTTC.

This CDR3 is CATSRDGQRGEWDEQFF. CDR3 nucleotides: TGTGCCACCAGCAGAGATGGGCAGCGGGGGGAATGGGATGAGCAGTTCTTC. This rearrangement joins TRBV15 to TRBJ2-1; TRBD2 agrees at 9 bases. CDR3 length equals 17 residues. V lost 0 bases and J lost 8; bases outside the gene matches: 11. CDR1 is LNHNV, CDR2 YYDKDF, per germline (reference sequence).

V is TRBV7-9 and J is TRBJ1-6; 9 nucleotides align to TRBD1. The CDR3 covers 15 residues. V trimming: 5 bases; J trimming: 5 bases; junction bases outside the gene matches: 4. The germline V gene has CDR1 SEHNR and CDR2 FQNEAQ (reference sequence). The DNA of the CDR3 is TGTGCCAGCAGCCCTTGGACAGGGGATAATTCACCCCTCCACTTT. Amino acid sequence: CASSPWTGDNSPLHF.

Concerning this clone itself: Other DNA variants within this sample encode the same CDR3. The CDR3 region is CASSPTSGGPYNEQFF. DNA for the CDR3: TGTGCCAGCTCACCTACTAGCGGGGGTCCGTACAATGAGCAGTTCTTC. The V and J genes are TRBV18 and TRBJ2-1; 11 bases line up with TRBD2. J was trimmed by 4 bases and V by 3 bases; bases with no gene match: 5. This CDR3 region has 16 residues. Germline CDR1 and CDR2: KGHSH and LQKENI.

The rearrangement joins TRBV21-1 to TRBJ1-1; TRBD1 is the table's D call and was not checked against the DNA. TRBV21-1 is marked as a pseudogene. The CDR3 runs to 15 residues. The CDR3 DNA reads TGTGCCAGCAGCAACGACGGACAGGTCCCGACGGAAGCTTTCTTT. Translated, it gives CASSNDGQVPTEAFF.

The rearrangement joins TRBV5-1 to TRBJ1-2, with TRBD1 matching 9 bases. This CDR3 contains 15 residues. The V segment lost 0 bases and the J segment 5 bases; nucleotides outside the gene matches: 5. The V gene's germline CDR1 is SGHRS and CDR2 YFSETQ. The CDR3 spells CASSLGGTGMYGYTF. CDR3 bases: TGCGCCAGCAGCTTGGGCGGGACAGGGATGTATGGCTACACCTTC.

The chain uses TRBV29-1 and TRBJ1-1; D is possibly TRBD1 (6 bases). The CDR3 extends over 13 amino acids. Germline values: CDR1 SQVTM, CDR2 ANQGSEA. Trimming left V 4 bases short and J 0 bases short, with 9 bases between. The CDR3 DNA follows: TGCAGCGTTGCAGGACAGTTGAACACTGAAGCTTTCTTT. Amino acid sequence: CSVAGQLNTEAFF.

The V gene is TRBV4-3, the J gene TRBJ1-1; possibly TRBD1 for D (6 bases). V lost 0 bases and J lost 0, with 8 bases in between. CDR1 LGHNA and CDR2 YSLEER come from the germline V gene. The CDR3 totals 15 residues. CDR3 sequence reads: CASSQETGLNTEAFF. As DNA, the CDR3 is TGCGCCAGCAGCCAAGAAACAGGGCTGAACACTGAAGCTTTCTTT.

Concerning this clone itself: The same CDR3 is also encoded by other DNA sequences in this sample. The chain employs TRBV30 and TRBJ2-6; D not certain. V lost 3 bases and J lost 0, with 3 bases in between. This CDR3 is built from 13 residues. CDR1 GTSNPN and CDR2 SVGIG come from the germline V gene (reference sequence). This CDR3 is CAWRYSGANVLTF. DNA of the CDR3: TGTGCCTGGAGGTACTCTGGGGCCAACGTCCTGACTTTC.

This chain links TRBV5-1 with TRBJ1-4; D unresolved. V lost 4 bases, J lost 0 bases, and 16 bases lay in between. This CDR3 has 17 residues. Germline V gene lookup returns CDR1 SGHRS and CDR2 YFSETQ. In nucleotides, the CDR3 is TGCGCCAGCAGCCGCTTTGGAGGATCGGCAACTAATGAAAAACTGTTTTTT. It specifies CASSRFGGSATNEKLFF.

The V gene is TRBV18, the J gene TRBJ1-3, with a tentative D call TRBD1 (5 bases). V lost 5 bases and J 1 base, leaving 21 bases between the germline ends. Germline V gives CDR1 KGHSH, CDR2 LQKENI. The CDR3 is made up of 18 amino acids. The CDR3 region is CASSRGRELTFSGNTIYF. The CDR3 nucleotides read TGTGCCAGCTCAAGGGGTCGGGAGCTTACTTTTTCTGGAAACACCATATATTTT. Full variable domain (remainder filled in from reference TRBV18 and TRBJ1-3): NAGVMQNPRHLVRRRGQEARLRCSPMKGHSHVYWYRQLPEEGLKFMVYLQKENIIDESGMPKERFSAEFPKEGPSILRIQQVVRGDSAAYFCASSRGRELTFSGNTIYFGEGSWLTVV.

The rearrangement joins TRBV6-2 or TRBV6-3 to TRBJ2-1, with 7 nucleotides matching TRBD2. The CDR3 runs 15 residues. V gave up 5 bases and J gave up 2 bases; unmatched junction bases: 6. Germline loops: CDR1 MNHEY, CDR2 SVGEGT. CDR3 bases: TGTGCCAGCAGTCGCGGACTAGTCCCCTACAATGAGCAGTTCTTC. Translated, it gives CASSRGLVPYNEQFF.

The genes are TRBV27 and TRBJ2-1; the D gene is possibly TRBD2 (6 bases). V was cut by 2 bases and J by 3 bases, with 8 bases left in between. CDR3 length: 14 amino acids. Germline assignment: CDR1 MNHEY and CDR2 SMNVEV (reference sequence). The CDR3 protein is CASSLAGNYNEQFF. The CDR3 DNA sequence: TGTGCCAGCAGTTTAGCGGGGAACTACAATGAGCAGTTCTTC.

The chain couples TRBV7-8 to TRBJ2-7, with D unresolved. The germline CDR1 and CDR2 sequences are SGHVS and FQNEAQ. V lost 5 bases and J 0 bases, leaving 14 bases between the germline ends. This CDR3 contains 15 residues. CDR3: CASSQEPASSYEQYF. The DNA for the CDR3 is TGTGCCAGCAGCCAGGAGCCGGCGAGCTCCTACGAGCAGTACTTC.

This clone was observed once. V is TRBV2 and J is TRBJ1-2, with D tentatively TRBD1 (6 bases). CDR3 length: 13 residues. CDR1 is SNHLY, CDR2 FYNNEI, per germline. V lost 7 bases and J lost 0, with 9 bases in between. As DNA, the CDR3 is TGTGCCAGCATCCGGACAGCTAACTATGGCTACACCTTC. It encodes CASIRTANYGYTF.

The CDR3 spells CASSHRVNEQFF. CDR3 DNA sequence: TGTGCCAGCAGCCACAGGGTGAATGAGCAGTTCTTC. The genes are TRBV13 and TRBJ2-1; a weak D match, TRBD1 (6 bases). Germline CDR1 is PRHDT and CDR2 is FYEKMQ (reference sequence). The CDR3 is 12 amino acids. Trimming took 5 bases from V and 7 from J, leaving 9 bases between them.

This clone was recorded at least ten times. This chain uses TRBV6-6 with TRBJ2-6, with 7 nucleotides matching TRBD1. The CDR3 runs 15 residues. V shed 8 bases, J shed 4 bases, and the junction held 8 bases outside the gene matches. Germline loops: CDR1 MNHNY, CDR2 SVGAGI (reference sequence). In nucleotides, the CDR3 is TGTGCCAGCCGAGCGACAGGGATCGGGGCCAACGTCCTGACTTTC. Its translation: CASRATGIGANVLTF.

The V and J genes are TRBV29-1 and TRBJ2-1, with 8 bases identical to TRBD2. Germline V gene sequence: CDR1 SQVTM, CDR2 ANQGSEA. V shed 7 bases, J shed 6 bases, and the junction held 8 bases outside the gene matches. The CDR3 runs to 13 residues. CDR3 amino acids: CSGAGDRGNEQFF. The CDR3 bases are TGCAGCGGAGCGGGAGACCGGGGCAATGAGCAGTTCTTC.

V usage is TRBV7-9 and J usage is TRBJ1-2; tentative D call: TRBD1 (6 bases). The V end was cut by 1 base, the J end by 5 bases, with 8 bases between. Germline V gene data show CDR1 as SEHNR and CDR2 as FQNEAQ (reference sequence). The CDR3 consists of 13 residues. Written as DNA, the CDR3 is TGTGCCAGCAGCTTAGGGACAGAATATGGCTACACCTTC. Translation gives CASSLGTEYGYTF.

Here the CDR3 DNA reads TGTGCCAGCAGCTACCTCCGGGACAAATCTTACGAGCAGTACTTC. Its translation is CASSYLRDKSYEQYF. V and J are TRBV5-6 and TRBJ2-7; possibly TRBD1 for D (6 bases). The V gene lost 3 bases and the J gene lost 4 bases, with 17 bases spanning the gap. Germline CDR1 is SGHDT and CDR2 is YYEEEE. The CDR3 sequence is 15 residues long.

The CDR3 sequence is CASSWPRDGGGNEQFF. CDR3 sequence (DNA): TGTGCCAGCAGTTGGCCCCGGGACGGGGGGGGCAATGAGCAGTTCTTC. The chain links TRBV6-5 to TRBJ2-1; 8 bases align to TRBD2. Germline lookup yields CDR1 MNHEY and CDR2 SVGAGI. With 4 bases clipped from V and 6 bases from J, the junction kept 11 bases outside the gene matches. The CDR3 runs 16 residues.

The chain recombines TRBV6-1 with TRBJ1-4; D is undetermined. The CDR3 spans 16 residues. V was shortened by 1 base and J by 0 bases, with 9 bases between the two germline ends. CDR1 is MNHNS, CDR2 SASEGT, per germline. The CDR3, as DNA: TGTGCCAGCAGTGAAGAGAGATACGCAACTAATGAAAAACTGTTTTTT. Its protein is CASSEERYATNEKLFF.

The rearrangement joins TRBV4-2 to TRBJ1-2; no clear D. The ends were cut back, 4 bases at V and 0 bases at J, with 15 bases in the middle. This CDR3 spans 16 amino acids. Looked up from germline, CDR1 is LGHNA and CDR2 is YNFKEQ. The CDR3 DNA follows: TGTGCCAGCAGCCTTGATACCCAGGAAGCTAACTATGGCTACACCTTC. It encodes CASSLDTQEANYGYTF.

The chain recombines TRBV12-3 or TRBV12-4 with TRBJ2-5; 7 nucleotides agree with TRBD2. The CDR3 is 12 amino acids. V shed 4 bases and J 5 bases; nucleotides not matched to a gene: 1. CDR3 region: CASSWGGETQYF. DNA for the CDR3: TGTGCCAGCAGTTGGGGGGGGGAGACCCAGTACTTC.

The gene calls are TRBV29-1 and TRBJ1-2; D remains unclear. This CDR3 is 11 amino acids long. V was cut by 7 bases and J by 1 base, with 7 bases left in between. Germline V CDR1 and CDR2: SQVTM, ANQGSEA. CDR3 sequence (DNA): TGCAGCGGGAGGGTTAACTATGGCTACACCTTC. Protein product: CSGRVNYGYTF.

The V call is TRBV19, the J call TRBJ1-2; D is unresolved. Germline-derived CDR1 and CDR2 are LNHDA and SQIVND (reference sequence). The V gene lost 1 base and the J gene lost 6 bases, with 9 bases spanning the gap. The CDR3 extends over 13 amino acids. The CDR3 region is CASSIVGVHGYTF. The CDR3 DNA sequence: TGTGCCAGTAGTATAGTCGGGGTCCATGGCTACACCTTC.

This CDR3 reads CASRRGAPTAYEQYF. DNA for the CDR3: TGCGCCAGCCGCCGGGGGGCCCCGACCGCCTACGAGCAGTACTTC. The chain employs TRBV5-1 and TRBJ2-7; tentative D call: TRBD2 (7 bases). This CDR3 comprises 15 residues. Looked up from germline, CDR1 is SGHRS and CDR2 is YFSETQ. V was cut by 7 bases and J by 2 bases, with 19 bases left in between.

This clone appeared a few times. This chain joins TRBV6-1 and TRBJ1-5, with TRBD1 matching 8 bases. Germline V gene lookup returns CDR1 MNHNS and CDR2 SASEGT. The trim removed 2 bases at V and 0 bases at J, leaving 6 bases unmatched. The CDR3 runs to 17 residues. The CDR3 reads CASSEMDRAYSNQPQHF. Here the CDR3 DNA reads TGTGCCAGCAGTGAAATGGACAGGGCTTATAGCAATCAGCCCCAGCATTTT.

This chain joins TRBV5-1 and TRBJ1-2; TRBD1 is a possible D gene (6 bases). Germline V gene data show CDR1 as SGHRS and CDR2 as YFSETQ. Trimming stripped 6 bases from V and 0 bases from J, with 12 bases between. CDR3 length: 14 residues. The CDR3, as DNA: TGCGCCAGCAAGAAACAGGGAGCTAACTATGGCTACACCTTC. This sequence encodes CASKKQGANYGYTF.